The 12 T cell receptor beta chains given below trace back to one sample, sequenced in a study of human T cells and chemical hapten exposure. Using its own MiXCR run on the RACE reads, TCRdb lists one record per CDR3 protein. Here the sample spans around 52,000 distinct CDR3 sequences, roughly a tenth being singletons. The time point is: patch test 1, 2 weeks after DPC sensitization. Treatment indicated: therapeutic diphenylcyclopropenone sensitization with weekly scalp DPC. This specimen consisted of whole blood, obtained in connection with sensitization to the hapten diphenylcyclopropenone (DPC). These receptors were taken from a woman in her thirties or forties with alopecia areata. Some clones in this sample may be carry-over from other donors' samples.

This clonotype has at least ten counts. This chain links TRBV6-2 or TRBV6-3 with TRBJ2-7, with D possibly TRBD1 on 5 matching bases. With 7 bases removed from V and 0 bases from J, the gap between germline ends came to 16 bases. Germline CDR1 MNHEY, CDR2 SVGEGT. The CDR3 extends over 15 amino acids. CDR3 nucleotides: TGTGCCAGCACCTCGACAGACGAAAGCTCCTACGAGCAGTACTTC. Translated: CASTSTDESSYEQYF.

This clonotype is termed medium-sized. This sequence joins TRBV11-2 and TRBJ2-1, with 8 bases lining up with TRBD2. The CDR3 has 18 residues. Germline assignment: CDR1 SGHAT and CDR2 FQNNGV. V was clipped by 5 bases and J by 4 bases; unmatched bases: 16. CDR3 protein: CASSPTPPGGLTYNEQFF. The CDR3 region has the DNA TGTGCCAGCAGCCCGACCCCCCCGGGGGGGCTAACTTACAATGAGCAGTTCTTC.

The table lists this clonotype with many counts. The chain has TRBV7-9 and TRBJ1-5; no clear D. V gave up 3 bases and J gave up 4 bases, with 7 bases separating them. CDR3 size: 13 residues. The V gene's germline CDR1 is SEHNR and CDR2 FQNEAQ (reference sequence). CDR3 protein: CASSFEGNQPQHF. The DNA of the CDR3 is TGTGCCAGCAGCTTCGAGGGAAATCAGCCCCAGCATTTT.

This clonotype has a count of ten or more. The chain combines TRBV25-1 with TRBJ2-7; 10 nucleotides match TRBD2. CDR1 and CDR2 (germline): MGHDK, SYGVNS. The CDR3 consists of 16 residues. Germline trimming cut 4 bases from V and 5 bases from J; bases unmatched to any gene: 11. As DNA, the CDR3 is TGTGCCAGCAGTGGGGGCGGACTAGCGGCCCTCCACGAGCAGTACTTC. This translates into CASSGGGLAALHEQYF.

This clonotype was recorded a few times. CDR3 loop: CASTLDRGGLQPQHF. The CDR3 DNA sequence: TGTGCCAGCACCTTAGACAGGGGAGGTCTCCAGCCCCAGCATTTT. The V call is TRBV6-2 or TRBV6-3, the J call TRBJ1-5; 8 positions agree with TRBD1. In germline, CDR1 is MNHEY, CDR2 SVGEGT. CDR3 length equals 15 residues. The trim removed 7 bases at V and 7 bases at J, leaving 12 bases unmatched.

This clonotype was detected ten times or more. The chain links TRBV6-5 to TRBJ2-5; TRBD2 matches 12 bases. Losses at the gene ends were 5 bases for V and 0 bases for J; bases not matched to a gene: 4. The CDR3 sequence is 16 residues long. The V gene's germline CDR1 is MNHEY and CDR2 SVGAGI. The CDR3 sequence is CASSILAGGYQETQYF. Written as DNA, the CDR3 is TGTGCCAGCAGTATACTAGCGGGGGGCTACCAAGAGACCCAGTACTTC.

This clonotype was observed at least ten times. The rearrangement joins TRBV11-2 to TRBJ2-3, with D hard to call. V lost 8 bases and J lost 4, with 10 bases in between. CDR1 and CDR2 (germline): SGHAT, FQNNGV. This CDR3 has 12 residues. The CDR3 sequence: CASAETADTQYF. The CDR3 region has the DNA TGTGCCAGCGCTGAAACAGCAGATACGCAGTATTTT. The full variable domain, in which reference TRBV11-2 and TRBJ2-3 provide the parts outside the CDR3, is EAGVAQSPRYKIIEKRQSVAFWCNPISGHATLYWYQQILGQGPKLLIQFQNNGVVDDSQLPKDRFSAERLKGVDSTLKIQPAKLEDSAVYLCASAETADTQYFGPGTRLTVL.

Only a few counts were recorded for this clonotype. CDR3 amino acids: CASDGTSYEQYF. The CDR3 DNA sequence: TGTGCCAGCGATGGTACCTCCTACGAGCAGTACTTC. The chain recombines TRBV2 with TRBJ2-7; D unresolved. V was pared by 8 bases and J by 0 bases, with 8 bases between. CDR1 and CDR2 from the germline V gene are SNHLY and FYNNEI. The CDR3 has 12 amino acids.

This clonotype was counted at least ten times. The chain couples TRBV4-3 to TRBJ2-1; 11 nucleotides align to TRBD2. Germline V gives CDR1 LGHNA, CDR2 YSLEER. This CDR3 comprises 17 residues. V was clipped by 3 bases and J by 0 bases; unmatched bases: 4. The CDR3 loop reads CASSQTSGTYSYNEQFF. The CDR3 DNA reads as TGCGCCAGCAGCCAGACTAGCGGGACCTACTCCTACAATGAGCAGTTCTTC.

This clonotype has more than one count but fewer than ten. This rearrangement joins TRBV6-6 to TRBJ2-1, with TRBD1 matching 10 bases. Per the germline V gene, CDR1 is MNHNY and CDR2 is SVGAGI (reference sequence). The V gene end was trimmed by 5 bases and the J gene end by 3 bases; junction bases not matched to a gene: 4. The CDR3 has 15 residues. The CDR3 spells CASSDRTGGYNEQFF. The CDR3 DNA is TGTGCCAGCAGTGACCGGACAGGGGGCTACAATGAGCAGTTCTTC.

Ten or more counts support this clonotype. V and J are TRBV29-1 and TRBJ2-5; 8 bases map to TRBD1. CDR3 length: 12 residues. CDR1 is SQVTM, CDR2 ANQGSEA, per germline. The ends lost 7 bases at V and 4 bases at J; junction bases unmatched: 5. In DNA, the CDR3 is TGCAGCGCCTTCGGACAGGGAGAGACCCAGTACTTC. Translating it yields CSAFGQGETQYF. The variable domain in full, completed from reference TRBV29-1 and TRBJ2-5, reads SAVISQKPSRDICQRGTSLTIQCQVDSQVTMMFWYRQQPGQSLTLIATANQGSEATYESGFVIDKFPISRPNLTFSTLTVSNMSPEDSSIYLCSAFGQGETQYFGPGTRLLVL.

There are many counts of this clonotype. The chain links TRBV7-8 to TRBJ2-7; 12 bases align to TRBD1. Trimming at V came to 5 bases and at J to 6 bases, leaving 11 bases not matched to a gene. The germline V gene encodes CDR1 SGHVS and CDR2 FQNEAQ. The CDR3 has 16 amino acids. CDR3 bases: TGTGCCAGCAGCGTATTATCGGGACAGGGGGCGGGCGAGCAGTACTTC. Its protein product is CASSVLSGQGAGEQYF.